Sequencing of this T cell receptor beta chain was carried out in a study of OX40 agonist ivuxolimab in advanced cancers. Whole-study context: It was permissible to have had prior anti-PD-1, anti-PD-L1 or anti-CTLA-4 therapy, and approximately 38% had some.

V lost 0 bases to trimming and J lost 3 bases, with 14 bases between them. Germline assignment: CDR1 SGHRS and CDR2 YFSETQ. CDR3 length: 16 amino acids. Whole-study results and caveats: Relative to CD4+ cells, CD8+ T cells on average had more expanded clones.

This clone has more than one count but fewer than ten. The antigen remains unidentified. Baseline was the first blood sampling point, followed by cycle 4 day 1 and cycle 7 day 1. TCRdb's copy holds only in-frame clones and misses some; the assay was immunoSEQ multiplex PCR. The sample holds fewer than 85,000 clones; approximately 84% are singletons and the top ten take over 6%. The source was CD4+ or CD8+ T cells sorted from blood, collected in a trial of the OX40 agonist ivuxolimab. This TCR came from an adult with an advanced solid tumor such as melanoma, head and neck, liver or kidney cancer. This chain connects TRBV5-1 to TRBJ2-3; possibly TRBD1 or TRBD2 for D (6 bases each). The CDR3 DNA follows: TGCGCCAGCAGCTTGGCCGTCGGGGGCCGGACAGATACGCAGTATTTT. It is translated as CASSLAVGGRTDTQYF.